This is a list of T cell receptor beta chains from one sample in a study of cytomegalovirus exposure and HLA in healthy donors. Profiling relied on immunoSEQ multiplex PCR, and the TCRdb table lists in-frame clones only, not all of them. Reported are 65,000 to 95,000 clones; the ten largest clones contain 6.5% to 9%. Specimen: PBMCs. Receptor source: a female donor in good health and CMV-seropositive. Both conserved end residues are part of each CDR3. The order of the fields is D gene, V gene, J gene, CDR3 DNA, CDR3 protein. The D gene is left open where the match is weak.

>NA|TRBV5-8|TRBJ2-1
TGTGCCAGCAGCTTGGGCGGGATGGGCTCTGAGCAGTTCTTC
CASSLGGMGSEQFF
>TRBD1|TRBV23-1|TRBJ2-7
TGCGCCAGCAGTCAAAGACCTCGGGACAGGGGAAAGAGATACGAGCAGTACTTC
CASSQRPRDRGKRYEQYF
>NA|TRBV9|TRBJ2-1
TGTGCCAGCAGCGTAGTTGGCAGGAACTCCTACAATGAGCAGTTCTTC
CASSVVGRNSYNEQFF
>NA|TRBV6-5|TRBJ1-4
TGTGCCAGCAGGGTAGCACCTGCAACTAATGAAAAACTGTTTTTT
CASRVAPATNEKLFF
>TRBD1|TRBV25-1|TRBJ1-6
TGTGCCAGCAGGGGACAGGGGACAAATAATTCACCCCTCCACTTT
CASRGQGTNNSPLHF
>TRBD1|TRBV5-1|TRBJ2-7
TGCGCCAGCAACCCGGGACAGGCCATCAACGAGCAGTACTTC
CASNPGQAINEQYF
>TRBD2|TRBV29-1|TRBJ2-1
TGCAGCGTTGGTGCGGGAGCCAGTTACAATGAGCAGTTCTTC
CSVGAGASYNEQFF
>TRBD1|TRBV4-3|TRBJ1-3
TGCGCCAGCAGCCAAGATATGCGGACAGGCGACATATATTTT
CASSQDMRTGDIYF
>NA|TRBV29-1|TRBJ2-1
TGCAGCGTTGGGAATTTACAGGCCAACAGTGAGCAGTTCTTC
CSVGNLQANSEQFF
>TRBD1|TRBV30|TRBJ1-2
TGTGCCCTCGGACAGGGCTATGGCTACACCTTC
CALGQGYGYTF
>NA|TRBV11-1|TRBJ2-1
TGTGCCAGCAGCGACCGGAGGACGATAGGGAATGAGCAGTTCTTC
CASSDRRTIGNEQFF
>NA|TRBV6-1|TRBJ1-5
TGTGCCAGCAGCGGACATCGCAATCAGCCCCAGCATTTT
CASSGHRNQPQHF
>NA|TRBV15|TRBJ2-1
TGTGCCACCACCGCACGCGGTCCCTCCTACAATGAGCAGTTCTTC
CATTARGPSYNEQFF
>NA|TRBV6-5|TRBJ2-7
TGTGCCTCCAGACCGGGAGAAGCCTACGAGCAGTACTTC
CASRPGEAYEQYF
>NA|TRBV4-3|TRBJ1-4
TGCGCCAGCAGCCAAGCGGCAGGGGTTAATGAAAAACTGTTTTTT
CASSQAAGVNEKLFF
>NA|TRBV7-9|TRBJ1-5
TGTGCCAGCACCACTACAGGGAGCGGTGGCAATCAGCCCCAGCATTTT
CASTTTGSGGNQPQHF
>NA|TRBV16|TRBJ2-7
TGTGCCAGCAGCCAATTGGGAGGTGGGTCCTACGAGCAGTACTTC
CASSQLGGGSYEQYF
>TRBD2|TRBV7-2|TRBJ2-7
TGTGCCAGCAGCTTAGGCGGGAGTCTTCGCTACGAGCAGTACTTC
CASSLGGSLRYEQYF
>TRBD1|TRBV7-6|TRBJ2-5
TGTGCCAGCAGCTCGGGACAGGGAAAGACCCAGTACTTC
CASSSGQGKTQYF
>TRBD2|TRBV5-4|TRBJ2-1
TGTGCCAGCAGCCGACTAGCGGGACGGAATGAGCAGTTCTTC
CASSRLAGRNEQFF
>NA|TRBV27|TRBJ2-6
TGTGCCAGCAGTTTATCGAGGCAGGGGCCAATCTCTGGGGCCAACGTCCTGACTTTC
CASSLSRQGPISGANVLTF
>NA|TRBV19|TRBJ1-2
TGTGCCAGTAGTACGGGGGACGGCTATGGCTACACCTTC
CASSTGDGYGYTF
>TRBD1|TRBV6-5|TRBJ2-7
TGTGCCAGCAGTCCCGGGACAGGGGCTACCTACGAGCAGTACTTC
CASSPGTGATYEQYF
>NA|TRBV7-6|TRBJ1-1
TGTGCCAGCACCCAAGGGGGGAACACTGAAGCTTTCTTT
CASTQGGNTEAFF
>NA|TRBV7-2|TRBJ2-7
TGTGCCAGCAGTCCCGCCCGTGAGGCGGTGGTGTCCTACGAGCAGTACTTC
CASSPAREAVVSYEQYF
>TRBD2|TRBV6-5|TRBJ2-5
TGTGCCAGCAGTAGCGGGGTTTTTCAAGAGACCCAGTACTTC
CASSSGVFQETQYF
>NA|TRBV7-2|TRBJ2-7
TGTGCCAGCAGCTTAGACCGGAGTTACGAGCAGTACTTC
CASSLDRSYEQYF
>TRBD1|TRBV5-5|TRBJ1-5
TGTGCCAGCAGCTTTAGGACAGGGAGCAATCAGCCCCAGCATTTT
CASSFRTGSNQPQHF
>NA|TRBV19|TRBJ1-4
TGTGCCAGTAGCCCAAAGCGGGGGTCGGGCGAAAAACTGTTTTTT
CASSPKRGSGEKLFF